The rows below give T cell receptor beta chains drawn from one sample of a study of shared clonotypes between healthy human individuals. Only in-frame clones appear in the TCRdb table, and some are missing; sequencing was by immunoSEQ multiplex PCR. The top ten hold 0.09% to 0.13% of the sample, which has hundreds of thousands of clones, roughly 95% seen once. The specimen sequenced was naive CD8+ T cells sorted from blood. The receptors stem from a young woman in good health. Both conserved end residues are part of each CDR3. D genes are given only for firm matches. Not every row has a clone size; where given, it reads once, few, many or a size class.

clone_size j_call d_call cdr3_length v_call cdr3_nt cdr3_aa
. TRBJ2-7 TRBD1 13 TRBV11-2 TGTGCCAGCAGTTGGGACAGGGGATACGAGCAGTACTTC CASSWDRGYEQYF
once TRBJ1-1 . 11 TRBV28 TGTGCCAGCAGTTTCCATACTGAAGCTTTCTTT CASSFHTEAFF
. TRBJ1-4 TRBD1 13 TRBV29-1 TGCAGCGTTGGGGGACAGGGGTATGAAAAACTGTTTTTT CSVGGQGYEKLFF
. TRBJ2-1 . 15 TRBV27 TGTGCCAGCTCTATATCCGGGGGACCCGGCAATGAGCAGTTCTTC CASSISGGPGNEQFF
. TRBJ1-5 TRBD1 17 TRBV27 TGTGCCAGCAGTCCACGGACAGGGCCCGGGGGCAATCAGCCCCAGCATTTT CASSPRTGPGGNQPQHF
. TRBJ1-2 TRBD1 14 TRBV18 TGTGCCAGCTCGCTTACAGGGGCAAACTATGGCTACACCTTC CASSLTGANYGYTF
. TRBJ2-5 TRBD2 13 TRBV9 TGTGCCAGCAAGCTAGCGGGAGAAGAGACCCAGTACTTC CASKLAGEETQYF
. TRBJ2-1 . 13 TRBV2 TGTGCCAGCACCCCCAGATCGGGCGGCGAGCAGTTCTTC CASTPRSGGEQFF
once TRBJ2-1 . 14 TRBV14 TGTGCCAGCACCCCCCTTGTTGGGGGAGATGAGCAGTTCTTC CASTPLVGGDEQFF
. TRBJ2-7 TRBD2 15 TRBV13 TGTGCCAGCAGCTTAACGGCGGGAGGGCCCGGCGAGCAGTACTTC CASSLTAGGPGEQYF
. TRBJ2-1 . 13 TRBV29-1 TGCAGCGTAGCCGGGATAGATCACAATGAGCAGTTCTTC CSVAGIDHNEQFF
. TRBJ2-3 TRBD2 17 TRBV4-1 TGCGCCAGCAGCCAAGATCATGTGACTAGCGGCACAGATACGCAGTATTTT CASSQDHVTSGTDTQYF
. TRBJ2-1 . 15 TRBV28 TGTGCCAGCAGTTTCGCAACAGGGCGTGGGAATGAGCAGTTCTTC CASSFATGRGNEQFF
. TRBJ2-7 TRBD2 14 TRBV9 TGTGCCAGCAGCGCTGCGGGAGGGCCCTACGAGCAGTACTTC CASSAAGGPYEQYF
. TRBJ2-3 TRBD2 16 TRBV27 TGTGCCAGCAGTTTGGTACTAGCGGGAGGGACAGATACGCAGTATTTT CASSLVLAGGTDTQYF
. TRBJ1-2 . 11 TRBV13 TGTGCCAGCAGCGGGGGGTCTGGCTACACCTTC CASSGGSGYTF
. TRBJ2-2 . 16 TRBV11-3 TGTGCCAGCGGGGACCAGGGACATTCGAACACCGGGGAGCTGTTTTTT CASGDQGHSNTGELFF
. TRBJ2-5 . 17 TRBV7-6 TGTGCCAGCAGCTTACAACGGGGGCCACTCTACCAAGAGACCCAGTACTTC CASSLQRGPLYQETQYF
. TRBJ1-3 . 15 TRBV7-8 TGTGCCAGCAGCTTAGGAGCTCGGGATGGAAACACCATATATTTT CASSLGARDGNTIYF
. TRBJ2-7 . 15 TRBV27 TGTGCCAGCAGTTTAGATGTGGGGACAACCTACGAGCAGTACTTC CASSLDVGTTYEQYF
. TRBJ2-7 TRBD1 13 TRBV27 TGTGCCAGCACCCCCGGGACAGGCTACGAGCAGTACTTC CASTPGTGYEQYF
. TRBJ2-2 . 12 TRBV5-6 TGTGCCAGCAGCGACTCTTCCGGGGAGCTGTTTTTT CASSDSSGELFF
once TRBJ1-2 . 13 TRBV19 TGTGCCAGTAGTATCGCGCTCTCCGGTGGCTACACCTTC CASSIALSGGYTF
. TRBJ1-4 TRBD1 16 TRBV13 TGTGCCAGCAGCAAGGACAGGGGGTATACTAATGAAAAACTGTTTTTT CASSKDRGYTNEKLFF
. TRBJ1-1 . 13 TRBV9 TGTGCCAGCAGCGTAGGTGGTATCACTGAAGCTTTCTTT CASSVGGITEAFF
. TRBJ2-5 . 13 TRBV14 TGTGCCAGCAGCCAAGTGAACCAAGAGACCCAGTACTTC CASSQVNQETQYF
. TRBJ1-1 . 11 TRBV21-1 TGTGCCAGCATGGGGAACACTGAAGCTTTCTTT CASMGNTEAFF
once TRBJ2-3 . 13 TRBV7-9 TGTGCCAGCAGCTTAACCAACGCACATACGCAGTATTTT CASSLTNAHTQYF
. TRBJ1-1 . 14 TRBV6-5 TGTGCCAGCAGCTTAAGTCAGGGAATCACTGAAGCTTTCTTT CASSLSQGITEAFF
. TRBJ2-7 . 13 TRBV6-5 TGTGCCAGCAGTTACTCCCATGGGTACGAGCAGTACTTC CASSYSHGYEQYF
once TRBJ2-3 . 14 TRBV29-1 TGCAGCGTTGGGGGCGGTACTAGCACAGATACGCAGTATTTT CSVGGGTSTDTQYF
. TRBJ1-1 . 13 TRBV27 TGTGCCAGCAGTTTAGGGGGCAACACTGAAGCTTTCTTT CASSLGGNTEAFF
. TRBJ2-5 TRBD1 18 TRBV15 TGTGCCACCAGCACCTCCGGGACAGGGCGGATTAACAAAGAGACCCAGTACTTC CATSTSGTGRINKETQYF
. TRBJ2-6 . 13 TRBV6-5 TGTGCCAGCAGCCAAGGTGGGGCCAACGTCCTGACTTTC CASSQGGANVLTF
. TRBJ1-1 . 12 TRBV28 TGTGCCACAACCGTACACAACACTGAAGCTTTCTTT CATTVHNTEAFF
. TRBJ2-4 . 15 TRBV27 TGTGCCAGCAGTTTTCAGACTGGATTAACAAACATTCAGTACTTC CASSFQTGLTNIQYF
. TRBJ1-1 . 12 TRBV5-5 TGTGCCAGCAGCTTGGAAGGGGGAGAAGCTTTCTTT CASSLEGGEAFF
. TRBJ2-5 TRBD2 17 TRBV6-1 TGTGCCAGCAGTGAATTTGGACTAGCGGGAGGTAAAGAGACCCAGTACTTC CASSEFGLAGGKETQYF
. TRBJ2-7 TRBD2 14 TRBV25-1 TGTGCCAGCAGTGCTAGCGGCAGCTCCTACGAGCAGTACTTC CASSASGSSYEQYF
. TRBJ2-5 TRBD2 16 TRBV5-1 TGCGCCAGCAGCTCCCGGACTAGCGCCGACCGGGAGACCCAGTACTTC CASSSRTSADRETQYF